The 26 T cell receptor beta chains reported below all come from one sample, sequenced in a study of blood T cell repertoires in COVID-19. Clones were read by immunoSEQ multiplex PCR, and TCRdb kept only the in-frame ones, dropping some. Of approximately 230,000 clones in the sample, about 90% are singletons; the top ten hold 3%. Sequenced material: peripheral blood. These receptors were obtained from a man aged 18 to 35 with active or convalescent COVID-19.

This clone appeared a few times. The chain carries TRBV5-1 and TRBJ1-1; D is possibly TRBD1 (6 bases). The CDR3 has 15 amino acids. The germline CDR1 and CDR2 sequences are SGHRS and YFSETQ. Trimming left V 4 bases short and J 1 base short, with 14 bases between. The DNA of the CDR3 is TGCGCCAGCAGCGTCGGACAGTATAAGAACACTGAAGCTTTCTTT. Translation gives CASSVGQYKNTEAFF. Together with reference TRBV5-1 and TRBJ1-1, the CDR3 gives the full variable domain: KAGVTQTPRYLIKTRGQQVTLSCSPISGHRSVSWYQQTPGQGLQFLFEYFSETQRNKGNFPGRFSGRQFSNSRSEMNVSTLELGDSALYLCASSVGQYKNTEAFFGQGTRLTVV.

The CDR3 nucleotides are TGTGCCAGTAGTCGAACACATCTGACAGGGGAGCGGGCAGCTTTCTTT. Amino acids: CASSRTHLTGERAAFF. V and J are TRBV19 and TRBJ1-1; 8 bases are a match to TRBD1. The CDR3 loop spans 16 amino acids. The germline CDR1 and CDR2 sequences are LNHDA and SQIVND (reference sequence). With 5 bases clipped from V and 10 bases from J, the junction kept 18 bases outside the gene matches.

The CDR3 DNA follows: TGTGCCAGCAGCCCCAGGGAACGATCCCGCTACAATGAGCAGTTCTTC. Translating it yields CASSPRERSRYNEQFF. V and J are TRBV11-3 and TRBJ2-1, with D tentatively TRBD1 (5 bases). Deletions cut 5 bases from V and 3 bases from J, with 17 bases between. CDR3 length: 16 residues. Per germline, CDR1 SGHNT and CDR2 YENEEA.

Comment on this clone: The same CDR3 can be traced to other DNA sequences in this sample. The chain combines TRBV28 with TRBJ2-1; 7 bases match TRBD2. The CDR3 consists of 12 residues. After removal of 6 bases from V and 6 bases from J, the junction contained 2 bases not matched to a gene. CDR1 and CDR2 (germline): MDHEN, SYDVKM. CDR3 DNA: TGTGCCAGCAGCTTAGCGGGCAATGAGCAGTTCTTC. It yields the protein CASSLAGNEQFF.

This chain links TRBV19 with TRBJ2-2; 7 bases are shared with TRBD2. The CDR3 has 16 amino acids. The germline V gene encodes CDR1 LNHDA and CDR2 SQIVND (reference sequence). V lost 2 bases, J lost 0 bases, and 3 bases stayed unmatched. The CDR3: CASSITGGANTGELFF. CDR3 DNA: TGTGCCAGTAGTATAACGGGGGGTGCGAACACCGGGGAGCTGTTTTTT.

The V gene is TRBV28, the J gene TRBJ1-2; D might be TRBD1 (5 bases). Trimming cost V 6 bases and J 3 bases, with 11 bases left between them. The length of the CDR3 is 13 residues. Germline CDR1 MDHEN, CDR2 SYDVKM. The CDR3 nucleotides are TGTGCCAGCAGCGGGGGGGTTGACTATGGCTACACCTTC. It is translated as CASSGGVDYGYTF.

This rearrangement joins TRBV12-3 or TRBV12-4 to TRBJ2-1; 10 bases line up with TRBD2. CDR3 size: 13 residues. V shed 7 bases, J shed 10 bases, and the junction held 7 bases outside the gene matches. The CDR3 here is CASILAGVREQFF. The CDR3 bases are TGTGCCAGCATCCTAGCGGGAGTTCGAGAGCAGTTCTTC.

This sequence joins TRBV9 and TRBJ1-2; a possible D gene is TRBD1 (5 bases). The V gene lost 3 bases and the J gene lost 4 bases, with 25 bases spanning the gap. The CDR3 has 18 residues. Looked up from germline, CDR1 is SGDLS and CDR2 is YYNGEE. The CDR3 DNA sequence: TGTGCCAGCAGCGGGCCCTATGGGGCTCCCGCAGGTGCCTATGGCTACACCTTC. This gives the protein CASSGPYGAPAGAYGYTF.

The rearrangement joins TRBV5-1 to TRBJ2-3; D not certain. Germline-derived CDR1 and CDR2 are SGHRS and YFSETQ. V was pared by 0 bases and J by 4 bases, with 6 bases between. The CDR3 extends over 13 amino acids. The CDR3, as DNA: TGCGCCAGCAGCTTGGGTCGGGCAGATACGCAGTATTTT. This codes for CASSLGRADTQYF.

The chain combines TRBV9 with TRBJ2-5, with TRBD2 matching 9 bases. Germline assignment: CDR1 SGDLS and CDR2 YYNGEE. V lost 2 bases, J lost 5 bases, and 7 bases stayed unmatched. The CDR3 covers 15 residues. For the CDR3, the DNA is TGTGCCAGCAGCGTTGGAGCGGGGGGCGGGGAGACCCAGTACTTC. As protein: CASSVGAGGGETQYF.

CDR3 amino acids: CASSLEREFTDTQYF. CDR3 coding DNA: TGTGCCAGCAGCTTAGAGCGGGAATTCACAGATACGCAGTATTTT. The rearrangement joins TRBV7-6 to TRBJ2-3; TRBD2 matches 7 bases. Germline assignment: CDR1 SGHVS and CDR2 FNYEAQ. J was trimmed by 2 bases and V by 1 base; bases with no gene match: 3. The CDR3 is made up of 15 amino acids.

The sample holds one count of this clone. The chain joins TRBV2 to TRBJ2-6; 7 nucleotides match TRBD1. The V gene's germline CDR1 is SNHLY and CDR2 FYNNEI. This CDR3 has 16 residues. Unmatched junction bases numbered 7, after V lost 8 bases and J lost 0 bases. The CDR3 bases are TGTGCCAGCCTGGGACAGCAGTACTCTGGGGCCAACGTCCTGACTTTC. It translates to CASLGQQYSGANVLTF. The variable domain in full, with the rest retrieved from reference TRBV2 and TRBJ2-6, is EPEVTQTPSHQVTQMGQEVILRCVPISNHLYFYWYRQILGQKVEFLVSFYNNEISEKSEIFDDQFSVERPDGSNFTLKIRSTKLEDSAMYFCASLGQQYSGANVLTFGAGSRLTVL.

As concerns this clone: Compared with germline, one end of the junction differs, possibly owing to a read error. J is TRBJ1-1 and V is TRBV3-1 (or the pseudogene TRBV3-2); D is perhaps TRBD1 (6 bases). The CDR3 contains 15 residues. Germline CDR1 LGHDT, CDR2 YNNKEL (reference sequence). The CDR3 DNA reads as TGTGCCAGCAGCGAGCTACCAAGGGGAGCTGGGACACTCGTTTTT. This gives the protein CASSELPRGAGTLVF.

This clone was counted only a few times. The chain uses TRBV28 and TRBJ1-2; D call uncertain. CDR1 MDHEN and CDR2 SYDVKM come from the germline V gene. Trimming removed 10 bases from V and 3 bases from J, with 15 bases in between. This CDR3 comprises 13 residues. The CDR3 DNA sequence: TGTGCCACCGATGATCCGGTAGACTATGGCTACACCTTC. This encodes CATDDPVDYGYTF.

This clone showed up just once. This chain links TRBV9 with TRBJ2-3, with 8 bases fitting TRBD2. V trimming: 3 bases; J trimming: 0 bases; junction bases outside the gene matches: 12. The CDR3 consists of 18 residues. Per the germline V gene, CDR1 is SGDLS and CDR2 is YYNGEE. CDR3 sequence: CASSDPGLVKGSTDTQYF. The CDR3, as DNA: TGTGCCAGCAGCGATCCGGGACTAGTAAAGGGTAGCACAGATACGCAGTATTTT.

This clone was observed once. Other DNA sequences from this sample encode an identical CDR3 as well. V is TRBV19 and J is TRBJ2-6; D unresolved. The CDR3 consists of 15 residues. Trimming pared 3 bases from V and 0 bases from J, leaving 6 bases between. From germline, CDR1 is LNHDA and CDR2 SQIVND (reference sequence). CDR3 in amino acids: CASSILASGANVLTF. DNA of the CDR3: TGTGCCAGTAGTATTTTAGCCTCTGGGGCCAACGTCCTGACTTTC.

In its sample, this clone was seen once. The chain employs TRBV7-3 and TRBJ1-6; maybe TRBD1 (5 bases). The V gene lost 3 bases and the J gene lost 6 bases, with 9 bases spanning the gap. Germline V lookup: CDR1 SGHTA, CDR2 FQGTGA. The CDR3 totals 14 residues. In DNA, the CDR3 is TGTGCCAGCAGCTTGGGAGGGGTTAATTCACCCCTCCACTTT. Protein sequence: CASSLGGVNSPLHF.

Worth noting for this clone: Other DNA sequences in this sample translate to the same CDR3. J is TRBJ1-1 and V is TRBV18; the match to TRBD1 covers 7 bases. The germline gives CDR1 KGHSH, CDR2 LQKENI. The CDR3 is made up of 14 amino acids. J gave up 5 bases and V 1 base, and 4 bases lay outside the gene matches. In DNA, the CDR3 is TGTGCCAGCTCACCACAGGGGGCGGGAACTGAAGCTTTCTTT. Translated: CASSPQGAGTEAFF.

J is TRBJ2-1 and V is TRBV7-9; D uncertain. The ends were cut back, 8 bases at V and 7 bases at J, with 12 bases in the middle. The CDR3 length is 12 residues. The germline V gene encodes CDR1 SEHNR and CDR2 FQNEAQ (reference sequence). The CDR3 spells CASRYMLNEQFF. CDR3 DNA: TGTGCCAGCCGCTATATGTTAAATGAGCAGTTCTTC.

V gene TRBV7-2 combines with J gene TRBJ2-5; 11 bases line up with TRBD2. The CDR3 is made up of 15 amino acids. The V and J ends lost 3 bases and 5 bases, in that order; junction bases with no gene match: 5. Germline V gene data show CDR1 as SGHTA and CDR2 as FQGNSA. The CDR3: CASSFGLAGAETQYF. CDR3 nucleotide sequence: TGTGCCAGCAGCTTTGGACTAGCGGGTGCGGAGACCCAGTACTTC.

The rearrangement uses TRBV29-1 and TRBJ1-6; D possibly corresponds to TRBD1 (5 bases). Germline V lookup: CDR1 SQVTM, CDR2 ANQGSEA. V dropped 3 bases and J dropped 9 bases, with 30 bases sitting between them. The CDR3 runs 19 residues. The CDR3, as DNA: TGCAGCGTTGATTCGGAGACTTGGGGCAGTCGCCCGATATCTTCACCCCTCCACTTT. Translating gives CSVDSETWGSRPISSPLHF.

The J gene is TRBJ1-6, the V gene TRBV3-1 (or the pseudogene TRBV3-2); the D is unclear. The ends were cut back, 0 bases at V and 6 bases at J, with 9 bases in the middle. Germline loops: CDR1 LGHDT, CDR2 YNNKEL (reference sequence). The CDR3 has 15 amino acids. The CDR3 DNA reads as TGTGCCAGCAGCCAAGACCTAGGAAGTAATTCACCCCTCCACTTT. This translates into CASSQDLGSNSPLHF.

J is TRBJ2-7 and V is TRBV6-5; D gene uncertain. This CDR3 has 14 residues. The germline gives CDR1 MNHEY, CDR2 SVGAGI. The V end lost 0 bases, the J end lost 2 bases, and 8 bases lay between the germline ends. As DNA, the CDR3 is TGTGCCAGCAGTTACTCTGGCGGAACCTACGAGCAGTACTTC. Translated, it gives CASSYSGGTYEQYF.

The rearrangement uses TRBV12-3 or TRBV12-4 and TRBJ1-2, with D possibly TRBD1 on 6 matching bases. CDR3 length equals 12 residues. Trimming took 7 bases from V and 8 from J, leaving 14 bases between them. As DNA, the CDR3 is TGTGCCAGCACTGACAGGTTTGGGGGCTACACCTTC. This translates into CASTDRFGGYTF.

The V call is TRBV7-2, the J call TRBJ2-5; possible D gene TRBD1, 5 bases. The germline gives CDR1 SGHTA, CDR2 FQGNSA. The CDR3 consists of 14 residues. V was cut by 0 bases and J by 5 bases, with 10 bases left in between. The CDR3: CASSLAGRGETQYF. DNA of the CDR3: TGTGCCAGCAGCTTAGCGGGAAGGGGTGAGACCCAGTACTTC. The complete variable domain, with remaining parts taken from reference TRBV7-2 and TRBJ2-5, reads GAGVSQSPSNKVTEKGKDVELRCDPISGHTALYWYRQSLGQGLEFLIYFQGNSAPDKSGLPSDRFSAERTGGSVSTLTIQRTQQEDSAVYLCASSLAGRGETQYFGPGTRLLVL.

CDR3 bases: TGTGCCAGCAGTTTCCTAGCGGGAGCTAATGAGCAGTTCTTC. This sequence encodes CASSFLAGANEQFF. The chain combines TRBV28 with TRBJ2-1; 10 positions agree with TRBD2. The CDR3 loop spans 14 amino acids. Germline CDR1 reads MDHEN; CDR2 reads SYDVKM. J was trimmed by 7 bases and V by 3 bases; bases with no gene match: 3.